Below, 5 T cell receptor beta chains from the same sample are listed, as sequenced in a study of blood T cell repertoires in COVID-19. Method: immunoSEQ multiplex PCR; TCRdb's copy keeps in-frame clones and lacks some. The data hold 450,000 or so clones, with 90% observed a single time. Sequenced material: PBMCs or T cells enriched from blood (not recorded which). The receptors derive from a man younger than 35 who had recovered from COVID-19.

This clone has only one observation. The V call is TRBV7-9, the J call TRBJ2-7, with D perhaps TRBD2 (5 bases). This CDR3 region has 14 residues. Germline CDR1 is SEHNR and CDR2 is FQNEAQ (reference sequence). V was pared by 5 bases and J by 1 base, with 12 bases between. The CDR3 sequence is CASSEGLQSYEQYF. Here the CDR3 DNA reads TGTGCCAGCAGCGAAGGACTGCAATCCTACGAGCAGTACTTC.

The chain links TRBV12-5 to TRBJ1-1; perhaps TRBD1 as D (5 bases). V dropped 1 base and J dropped 0 bases, with 6 bases sitting between them. Germline-derived CDR1 and CDR2 are LGHNT and FRNRAP. This CDR3 is built from 14 residues. The CDR3 is CASGLAGMNTEAFF. The DNA of the CDR3 is TGTGCTAGTGGTTTGGCAGGGATGAACACTGAAGCTTTCTTT. Full variable domain (remainder filled in from reference TRBV12-5 and TRBJ1-1): DARVTQTPRHKVTEMGQEVTMRCQPILGHNTVFWYRQTMMQGLELLAYFRNRAPLDDSGMPKDRFSAEMPDATLATLKIQPSEPRDSAVYFCASGLAGMNTEAFFGQGTRLTVV.

The chain employs TRBV10-3 and TRBJ1-3, with D possibly TRBD1 on 5 matching bases. The CDR3 covers 14 residues. Per the germline V gene, CDR1 is ENHRY and CDR2 is SYGVKD. The germline V and J ends were trimmed by 6 bases and 3 bases, with 12 bases remaining between them. The CDR3 region is CAIRETAVGNTIYF. In nucleotides, the CDR3 is TGTGCCATCAGGGAGACAGCTGTTGGAAACACCATATATTTT.

The chain is built from TRBV7-9 and TRBJ1-3, with 11 nucleotides matching TRBD1. This CDR3 comprises 17 residues. From germline, CDR1 is SEHNR and CDR2 FQNEAQ (reference sequence). V was clipped by 5 bases and J by 0 bases; unmatched bases: 6. This chain's CDR3 is CASSQGTGGSSGNTIYF. The CDR3 DNA is TGTGCCAGCAGCCAAGGGACAGGGGGTAGCTCTGGAAACACCATATATTTT.

The chain is built from TRBV7-9 and TRBJ1-2; 7 nucleotides agree with TRBD1. The CDR3 sequence is 14 residues long. The junction had 1 base not matched to a gene; V was cut back by 1 base and J by 2 bases. Germline lookup yields CDR1 SEHNR and CDR2 FQNEAQ (reference sequence). In DNA, the CDR3 is TGTGCCAGCAGCTTAGGACAGGGCAACTATGGCTACACCTTC. Translation: CASSLGQGNYGYTF.